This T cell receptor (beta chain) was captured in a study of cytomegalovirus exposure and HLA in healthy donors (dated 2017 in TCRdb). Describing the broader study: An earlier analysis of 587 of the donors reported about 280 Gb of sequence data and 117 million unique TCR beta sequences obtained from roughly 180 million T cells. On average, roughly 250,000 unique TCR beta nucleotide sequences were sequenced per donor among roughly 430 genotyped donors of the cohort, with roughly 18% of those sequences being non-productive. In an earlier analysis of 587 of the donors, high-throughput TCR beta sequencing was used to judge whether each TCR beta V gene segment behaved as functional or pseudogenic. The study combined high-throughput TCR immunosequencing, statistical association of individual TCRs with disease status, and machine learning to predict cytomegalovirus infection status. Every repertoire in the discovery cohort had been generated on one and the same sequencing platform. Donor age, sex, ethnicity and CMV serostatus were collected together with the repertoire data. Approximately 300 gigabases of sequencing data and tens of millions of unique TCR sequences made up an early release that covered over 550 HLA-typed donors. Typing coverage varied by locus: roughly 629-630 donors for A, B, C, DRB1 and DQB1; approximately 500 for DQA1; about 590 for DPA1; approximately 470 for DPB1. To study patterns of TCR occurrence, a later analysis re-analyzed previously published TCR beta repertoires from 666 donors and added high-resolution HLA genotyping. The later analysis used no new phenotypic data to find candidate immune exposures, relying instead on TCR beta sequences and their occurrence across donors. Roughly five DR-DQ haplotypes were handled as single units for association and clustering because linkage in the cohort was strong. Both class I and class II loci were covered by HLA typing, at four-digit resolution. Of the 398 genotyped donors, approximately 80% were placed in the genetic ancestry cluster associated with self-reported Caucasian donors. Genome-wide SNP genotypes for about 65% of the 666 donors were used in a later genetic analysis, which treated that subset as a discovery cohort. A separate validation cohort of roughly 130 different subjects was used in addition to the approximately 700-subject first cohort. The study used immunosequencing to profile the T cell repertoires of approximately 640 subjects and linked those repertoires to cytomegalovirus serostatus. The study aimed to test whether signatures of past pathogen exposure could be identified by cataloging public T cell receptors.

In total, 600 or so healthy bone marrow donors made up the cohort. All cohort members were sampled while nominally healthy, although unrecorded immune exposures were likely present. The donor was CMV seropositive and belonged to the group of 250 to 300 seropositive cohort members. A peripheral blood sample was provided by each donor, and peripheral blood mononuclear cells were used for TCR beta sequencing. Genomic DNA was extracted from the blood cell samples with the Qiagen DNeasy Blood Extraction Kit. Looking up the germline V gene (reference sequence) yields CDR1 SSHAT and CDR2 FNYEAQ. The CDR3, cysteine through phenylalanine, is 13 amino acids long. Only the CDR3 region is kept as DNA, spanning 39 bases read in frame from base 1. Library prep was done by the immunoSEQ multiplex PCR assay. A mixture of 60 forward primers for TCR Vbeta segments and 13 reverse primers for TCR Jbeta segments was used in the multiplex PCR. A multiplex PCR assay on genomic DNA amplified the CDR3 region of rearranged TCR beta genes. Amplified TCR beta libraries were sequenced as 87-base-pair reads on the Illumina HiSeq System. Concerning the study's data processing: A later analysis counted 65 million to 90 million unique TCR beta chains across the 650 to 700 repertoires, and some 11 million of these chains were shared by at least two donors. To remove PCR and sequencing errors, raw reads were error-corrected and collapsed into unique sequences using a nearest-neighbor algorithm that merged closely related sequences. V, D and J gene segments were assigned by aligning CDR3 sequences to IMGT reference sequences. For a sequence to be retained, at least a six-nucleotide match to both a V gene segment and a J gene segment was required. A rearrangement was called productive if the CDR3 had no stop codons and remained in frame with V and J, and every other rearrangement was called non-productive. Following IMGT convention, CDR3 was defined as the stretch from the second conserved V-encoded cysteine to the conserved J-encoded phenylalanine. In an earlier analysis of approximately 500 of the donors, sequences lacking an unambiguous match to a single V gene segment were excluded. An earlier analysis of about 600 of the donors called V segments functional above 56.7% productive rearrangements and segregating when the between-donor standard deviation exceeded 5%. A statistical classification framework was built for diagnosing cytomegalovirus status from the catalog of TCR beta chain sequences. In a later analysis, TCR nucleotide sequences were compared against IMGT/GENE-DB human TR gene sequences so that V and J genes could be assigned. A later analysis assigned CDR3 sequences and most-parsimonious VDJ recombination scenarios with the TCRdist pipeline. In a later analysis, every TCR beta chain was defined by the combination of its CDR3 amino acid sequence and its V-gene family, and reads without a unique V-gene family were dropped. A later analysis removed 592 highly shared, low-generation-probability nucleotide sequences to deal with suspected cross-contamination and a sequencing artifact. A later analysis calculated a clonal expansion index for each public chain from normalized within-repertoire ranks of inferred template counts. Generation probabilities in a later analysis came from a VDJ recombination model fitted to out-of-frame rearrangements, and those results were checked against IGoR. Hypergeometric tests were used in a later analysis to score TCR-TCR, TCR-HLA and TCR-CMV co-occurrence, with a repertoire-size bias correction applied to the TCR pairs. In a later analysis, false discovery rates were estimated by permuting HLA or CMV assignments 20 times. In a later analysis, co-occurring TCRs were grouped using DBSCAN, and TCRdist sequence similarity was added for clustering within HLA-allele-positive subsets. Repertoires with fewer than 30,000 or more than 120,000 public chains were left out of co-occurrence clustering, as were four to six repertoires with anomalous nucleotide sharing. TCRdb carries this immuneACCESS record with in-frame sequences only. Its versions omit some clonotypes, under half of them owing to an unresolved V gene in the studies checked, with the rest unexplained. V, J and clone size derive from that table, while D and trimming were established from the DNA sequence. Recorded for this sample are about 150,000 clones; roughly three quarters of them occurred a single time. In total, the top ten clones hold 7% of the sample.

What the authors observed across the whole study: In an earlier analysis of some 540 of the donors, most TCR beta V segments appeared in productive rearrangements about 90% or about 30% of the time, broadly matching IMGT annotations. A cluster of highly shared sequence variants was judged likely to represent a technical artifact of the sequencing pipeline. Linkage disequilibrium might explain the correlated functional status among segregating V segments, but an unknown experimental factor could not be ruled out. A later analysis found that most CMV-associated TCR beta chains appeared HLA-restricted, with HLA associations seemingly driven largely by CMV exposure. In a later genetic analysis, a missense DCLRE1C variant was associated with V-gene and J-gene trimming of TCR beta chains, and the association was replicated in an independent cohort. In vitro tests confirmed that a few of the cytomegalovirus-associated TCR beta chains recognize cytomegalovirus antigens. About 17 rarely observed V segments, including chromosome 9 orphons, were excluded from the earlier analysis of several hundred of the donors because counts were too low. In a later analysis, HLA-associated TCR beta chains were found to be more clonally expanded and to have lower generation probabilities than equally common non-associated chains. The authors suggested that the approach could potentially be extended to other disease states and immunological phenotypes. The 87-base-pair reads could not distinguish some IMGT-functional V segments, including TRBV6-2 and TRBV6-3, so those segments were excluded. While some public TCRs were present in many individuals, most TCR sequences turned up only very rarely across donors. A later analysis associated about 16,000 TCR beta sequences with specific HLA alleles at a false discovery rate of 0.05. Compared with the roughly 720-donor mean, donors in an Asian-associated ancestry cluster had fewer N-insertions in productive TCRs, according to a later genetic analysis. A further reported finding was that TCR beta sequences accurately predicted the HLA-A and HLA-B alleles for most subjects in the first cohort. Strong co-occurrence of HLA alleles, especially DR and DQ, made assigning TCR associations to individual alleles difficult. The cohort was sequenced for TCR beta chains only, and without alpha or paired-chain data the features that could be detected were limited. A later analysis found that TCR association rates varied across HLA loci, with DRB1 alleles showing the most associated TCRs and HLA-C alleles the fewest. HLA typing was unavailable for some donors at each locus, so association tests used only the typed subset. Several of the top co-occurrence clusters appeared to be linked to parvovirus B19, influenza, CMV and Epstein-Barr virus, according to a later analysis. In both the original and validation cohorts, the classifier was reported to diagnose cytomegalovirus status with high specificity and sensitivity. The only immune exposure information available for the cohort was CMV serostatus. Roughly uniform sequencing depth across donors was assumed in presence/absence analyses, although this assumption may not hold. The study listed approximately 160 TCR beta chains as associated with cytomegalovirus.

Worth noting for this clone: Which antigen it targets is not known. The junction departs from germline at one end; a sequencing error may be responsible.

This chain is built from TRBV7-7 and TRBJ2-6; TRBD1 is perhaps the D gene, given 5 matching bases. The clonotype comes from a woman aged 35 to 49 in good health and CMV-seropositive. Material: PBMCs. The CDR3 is CASSASGANGLTF. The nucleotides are TGTGCTAGCAGCGCGTCTGGGGCCAACGGCCTGACTTTC.